The present TCR beta chain was sequenced within a study of OX40 agonist ivuxolimab in advanced cancers. Study-wide context: An agonistic anti-OX40 (CD134) antibody, ivuxolimab, was used to treat the patients. Hepatocellular carcinoma, melanoma, renal cell or head and neck cancer was diagnosed in the dose-escalation patients.

TCRdb's copy holds only in-frame clones and misses some; the assay was immunoSEQ multiplex PCR. The sample comprises fewer than 100,000 clones, more than 80% of which are singletons, and 9% to 10% rests with the top ten. Germline CDR1 and CDR2: MGHRA and YSYEKL. CDR3 length equals 16 residues. Findings of the study overall: By week 6 at 0.1 to 3.0 mg/kg, blood CD4+ and CD8+ T cells had expanded clonally.

About this clone itself: Its antigen is undetermined. Its ends do not fully match the called genes, so a read error is possible.

Sequences were derived from CD4+ or CD8+ T cells sorted from blood, sampled in a trial of the OX40 agonist ivuxolimab. The TCR sequence derives from an adult with an advanced solid tumor such as melanoma, head and neck, liver or kidney cancer. The chain combines TRBV4-1 with TRBJ2-7, with 7 bases fitting TRBD2. Here the CDR3 reads CASSPLWGRAFREQYF. The CDR3, as DNA: TGTGCCAGCAGCCCCTTATGGGGGAGGGCCTTTAGGGAGCAGTACTTC.